A selection of T cell receptor beta chains follows, all from one sample in a study of CD8+ T cells in alopecia areata. Repertoires were generated with immunoSEQ multiplex PCR, while TCRdb's copy carries only in-frame clones and drops some. The sample holds 200,000 to 250,000 clones; more than 50% are singletons and the top ten take nearly 5%. The specimen was CD8+ T cells sorted from blood. All receptors derive from a human donor in good health. CDR3s include the opening cysteine and the closing phenylalanine or tryptophan. The D gene is left open where the match is weak. Only some rows state a clone size, as once, few, many or a class for expanded clones.

abundance	v_gene	j_gene	d_gene	CDR3nt	CDR3aa
-	TRBV2	TRBJ2-4	-	TGTGCCAGCAGTGAAGACTACCTAATTCAGTACTTC	CASSEDYLIQYF
-	TRBV5-4	TRBJ1-1	-	TGTGCCAGCAGCTTGAACACTGAAGCTTTCTTT	CASSLNTEAFF
-	TRBV5-1	TRBJ2-1	TRBD2	TGCGCCAGCAGCTTGGCCCCGGGACTAGTTTGGAATGAGCAGTTCTTC	CASSLAPGLVWNEQFF
once	TRBV9	TRBJ2-3	-	TGTGCCAGCAGCGTAAGTTGGGGGACAGATACGCAGTATTTT	CASSVSWGTDTQYF
-	TRBV27	TRBJ1-5	TRBD1	TGTGCCAGCAGTTTATCGGGAGGGGGCAGTCAGCCCCAGCATTTT	CASSLSGGGSQPQHF
few	TRBV27	TRBJ2-1	TRBD2	TGTGCCAGCAGTATCATGGGACTAGCGGGGACTGAGCAGTTCTTC	CASSIMGLAGTEQFF
-	TRBV9	TRBJ2-7	-	TGTGCCAGCAGCGTAGGAGGAGGGGCGGTGAGGGAGCAGTACTTC	CASSVGGGAVREQYF
-	TRBV9	TRBJ2-7	TRBD1	TGTGCCAGCAGCGTAGGACAGGGGGTACGCTACGAGCAGTACTTC	CASSVGQGVRYEQYF
-	TRBV5-4	TRBJ2-1	-	TGTGCCAGCAGCCCTCTGGAGTACAATGAGCAGTTCTTC	CASSPLEYNEQFF
-	TRBV27	TRBJ1-1	-	TGTGCCAGCAGTTTTAAGTACGGGAACACTGAAGCTTTCTTT	CASSFKYGNTEAFF
-	TRBV5-4	TRBJ1-1	-	TGTGCCAGCAGCTTGACCAACACTGAAGCTTTCTTT	CASSLTNTEAFF
-	TRBV29-1	TRBJ2-5	-	TGCAGCGTTGTCCCCATTAACTACGGGGAGACCCAGTACTTC	CSVVPINYGETQYF
-	TRBV29-1	TRBJ2-2	-	TGCAGCGTTGAACCGACAAACACCGGGGAGCTGTTTTTT	CSVEPTNTGELFF
-	TRBV11-3	TRBJ2-5	-	TGTGCCAGCAGCCCGGACTTCCAAGAGACCCAGTACTTC	CASSPDFQETQYF
-	TRBV7-2	TRBJ2-3	TRBD2	TGTGCCAGCAGCTCTCTAGCGGGGGGATCTAGCACAGATACGCAGTATTTT	CASSSLAGGSSTDTQYF
once	TRBV6-5	TRBJ2-3	-	TGTGCCAGCAGTTACTCAGGGCCATCGGATACGCAGTATTTT	CASSYSGPSDTQYF